This record concerns one T cell receptor beta chain sequence. Its cognate antigen is unknown. In germline, CDR1 is DFQATT, CDR2 SNEGSKA (reference sequence). The CDR3 runs to 10 residues. V was trimmed by 6 bases and J by 10 bases, leaving 10 bases between them. The data are from a study of blood T cells in healthy people across ages. Study results and limitations: More naive CD4+ cells and higher diversity were found in long-lived than in aged donors.

Staff drew roughly 10 milliliters of peripheral blood from each donor. Each sample yielded at least 6.5 million isolated PBMCs. A sample-barcoded 5' primer and a J-beta primer mix were used in a second PCR of about 7 to 11 cycles. TCRdb re-derived calls from the 5' RACE reads in MiXCR, one entry per CDR3 protein. This repertoire shows about 680,000 distinct CDR3 sequences, roughly 49% found once; its top ten account for about a third. The sample comprised blood. The chain carries TRBV20-1 and TRBJ2-1; D call uncertain. The sequence was collected from a woman in her sixties in good health. CDR3 sequence: CSARLKEQFF. CDR3 DNA sequence: TGCAGTGCCCGCTTAAAGGAGCAGTTCTTC.